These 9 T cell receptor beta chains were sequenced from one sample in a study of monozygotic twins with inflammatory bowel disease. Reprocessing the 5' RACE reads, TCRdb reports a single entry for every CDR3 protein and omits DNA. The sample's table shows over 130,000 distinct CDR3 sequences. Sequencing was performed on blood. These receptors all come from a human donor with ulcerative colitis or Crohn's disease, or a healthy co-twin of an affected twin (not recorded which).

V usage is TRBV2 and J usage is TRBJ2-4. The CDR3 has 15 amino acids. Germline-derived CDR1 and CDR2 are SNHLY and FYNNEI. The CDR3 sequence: CASQGQLIAKNIQYF. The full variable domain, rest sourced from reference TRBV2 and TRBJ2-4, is EPEVTQTPSHQVTQMGQEVILRCVPISNHLYFYWYRQILGQKVEFLVSFYNNEISEKSEIFDDQFSVERPDGSNFTLKIRSTKLEDSAMYFCASQGQLIAKNIQYFGAGTRLSVL.

CDR3: CASSLQGPGANVLTF. The chain carries TRBV7-3 and TRBJ2-6. CDR3 length: 15 residues. CDR1 is SGHTA, CDR2 FQGTGA, per germline. Filled out from reference TRBV7-3 and TRBJ2-6, the complete variable domain reads GAGVSQTPSNKVTEKGKYVELRCDPISGHTALYWYRQSLGQGPEFLIYFQGTGAADDSGLPNDRFFAVRPEGSVSTLKIQRTERGDSAVYLCASSLQGPGANVLTFGAGSRLTVL.

CDR3 loop: CASSPRNQPQHF. The chain joins TRBV6-2 or TRBV6-3 to TRBJ1-5. CDR3 length: 12 amino acids. Germline V lookup: CDR1 MNHEY, CDR2 SVGEGT.

CDR3 residues: CASSVVPGRTEQYF. The chain couples TRBV9 to TRBJ2-7. CDR3 length: 14 residues. The V gene's germline CDR1 is SGDLS and CDR2 YYNGEE.

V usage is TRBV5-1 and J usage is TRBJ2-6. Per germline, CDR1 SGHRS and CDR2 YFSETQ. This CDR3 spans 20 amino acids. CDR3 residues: CASSLSSRRTWASGANVLTF.

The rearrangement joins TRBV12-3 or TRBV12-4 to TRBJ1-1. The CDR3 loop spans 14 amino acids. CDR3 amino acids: CASSSGDTNTEAFF.

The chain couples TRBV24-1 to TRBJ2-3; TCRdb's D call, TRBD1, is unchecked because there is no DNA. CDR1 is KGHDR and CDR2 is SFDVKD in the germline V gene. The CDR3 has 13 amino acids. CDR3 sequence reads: CATSDLTGHTQYF.

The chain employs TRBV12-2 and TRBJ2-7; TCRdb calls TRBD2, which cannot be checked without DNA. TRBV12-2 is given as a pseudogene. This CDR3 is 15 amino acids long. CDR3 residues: CASRLMWFGSNKQYF.

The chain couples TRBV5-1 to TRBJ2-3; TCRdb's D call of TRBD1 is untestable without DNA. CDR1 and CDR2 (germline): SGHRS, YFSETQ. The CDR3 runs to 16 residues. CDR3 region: CASSLGQASSTDTQYF.